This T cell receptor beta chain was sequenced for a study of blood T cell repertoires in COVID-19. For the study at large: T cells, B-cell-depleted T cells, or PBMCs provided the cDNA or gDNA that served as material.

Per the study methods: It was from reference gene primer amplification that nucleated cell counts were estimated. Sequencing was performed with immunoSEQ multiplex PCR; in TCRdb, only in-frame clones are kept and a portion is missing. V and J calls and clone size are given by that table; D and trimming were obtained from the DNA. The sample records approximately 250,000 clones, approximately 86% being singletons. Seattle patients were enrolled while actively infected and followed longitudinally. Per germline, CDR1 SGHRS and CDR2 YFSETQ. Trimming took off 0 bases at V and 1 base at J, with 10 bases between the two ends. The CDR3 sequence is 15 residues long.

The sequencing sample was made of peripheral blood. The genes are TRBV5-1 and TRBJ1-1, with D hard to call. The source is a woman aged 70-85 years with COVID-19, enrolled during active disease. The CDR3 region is CASSLEEAPNTEAFF. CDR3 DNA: TGCGCCAGCAGCTTGGAGGAGGCACCGAACACTGAAGCTTTCTTT.